This TCR beta chain comes out of a study of blood T cell repertoires in COVID-19. Overall study: Acute and convalescent COVID-19 samples came from the United States, Italy and Spain. In each case, the material was cDNA or gDNA derived from T cells, B-cell-depleted T cells, or PBMCs.

In germline, CDR1 is SGHRS, CDR2 YFSETQ. This CDR3 has 15 residues. V shed 0 bases and J 5 bases; nucleotides not matched to a gene: 5. Authors' data handling: Reference gene primer amplification gave nucleated cell count estimates. The method was immunoSEQ multiplex PCR; TCRdb's version includes in-frame clones alone and lacks a portion of them. V and J calls and clone size are given by that table; D and trimming were obtained from the DNA. The sample includes roughly 100,000 clones, 75% to 85% of them seen just once. Material for sequencing was peripheral blood. The chain combines TRBV5-1 with TRBJ2-7, with 10 nucleotides matching TRBD1. The receptor was isolated from a man in his sixties with acute or convalescent COVID-19. For the CDR3, the DNA is TGCGCCAGCAGCTTGGAAGGGACAGGGGTCCACGAGCAGTACTTC. The encoded protein is CASSLEGTGVHEQYF.